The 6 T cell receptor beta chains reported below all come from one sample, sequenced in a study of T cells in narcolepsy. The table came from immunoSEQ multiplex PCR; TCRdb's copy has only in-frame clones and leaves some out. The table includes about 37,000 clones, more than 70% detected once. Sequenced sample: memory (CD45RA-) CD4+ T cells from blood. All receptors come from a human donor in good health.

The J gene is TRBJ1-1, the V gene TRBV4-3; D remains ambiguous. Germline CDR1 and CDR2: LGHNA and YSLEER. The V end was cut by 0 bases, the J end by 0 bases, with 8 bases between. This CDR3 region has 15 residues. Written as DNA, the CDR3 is TGCGCCAGCAGCCAAGATGCAGGCATGAACACTGAAGCTTTCTTT. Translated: CASSQDAGMNTEAFF.

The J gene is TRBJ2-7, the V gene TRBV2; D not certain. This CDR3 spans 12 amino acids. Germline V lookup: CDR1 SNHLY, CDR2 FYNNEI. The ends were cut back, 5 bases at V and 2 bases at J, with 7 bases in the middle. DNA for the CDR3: TGTGCCAGCAGTAGACTGACCTACGAGCAGTACTTC. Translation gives CASSRLTYEQYF.

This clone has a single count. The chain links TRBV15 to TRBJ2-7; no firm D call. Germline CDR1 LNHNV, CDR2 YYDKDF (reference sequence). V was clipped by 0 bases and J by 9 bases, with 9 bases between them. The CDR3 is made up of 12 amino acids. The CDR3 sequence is CATSRDSGSQYF. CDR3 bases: TGTGCCACCAGCAGAGATTCGGGCTCGCAGTACTTC.

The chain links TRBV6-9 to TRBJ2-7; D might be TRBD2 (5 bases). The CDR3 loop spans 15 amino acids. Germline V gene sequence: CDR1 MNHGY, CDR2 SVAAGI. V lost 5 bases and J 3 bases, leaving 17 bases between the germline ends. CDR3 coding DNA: TGTGCCAGCAGTCCCGGGGTACGATGCGACTACGAGCAGTACTTC. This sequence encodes CASSPGVRCDYEQYF.

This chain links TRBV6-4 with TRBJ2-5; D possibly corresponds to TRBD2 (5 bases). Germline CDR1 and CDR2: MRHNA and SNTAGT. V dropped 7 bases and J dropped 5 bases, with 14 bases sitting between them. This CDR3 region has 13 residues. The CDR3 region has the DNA TGTGCCAGCACCTTGAGGGTGGATGAGACCCAGTACTTC. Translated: CASTLRVDETQYF.

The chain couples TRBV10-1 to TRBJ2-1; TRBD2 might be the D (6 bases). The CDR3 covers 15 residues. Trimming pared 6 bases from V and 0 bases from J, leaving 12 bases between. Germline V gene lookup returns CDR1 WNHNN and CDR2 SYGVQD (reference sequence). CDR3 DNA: TGCGCCAGCAGGAGGGACTCCCGCTCCTACAATGAGCAGTTCTTC. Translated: CASRRDSRSYNEQFF.